Each of the 20 T cell receptor beta chains below was sequenced from the same sample in a study of regulatory T cells in long-lasting Graves disease. Researchers made TCR beta libraries by using iRepertoire HTBI primers and running Arm-PCR on CDR3 regions. MiXCR was run by TCRdb on the multiplex PCR reads, yielding one entry per CDR3 protein. The sample carries just over 600,000 distinct CDR3 sequences, approximately 15% recorded once. Specified time point: newly diagnosed GD, antithyroid drugs for less than 3 months. PBMC RNA served as the TCR library source. These data were also reused for a study on T cells in Graves' hyperthyroidism and ophthalmopathy.

The sequences come from peripheral blood mononuclear cells (PBMCs), collected at new diagnosis, from a patient treated with antithyroid drugs. Source of these receptors: a woman aged 25 to 39 with Graves disease.

V usage is TRBV20-1 and J usage is TRBJ2-7; 12 nucleotides agree with TRBD2. The CDR3 consists of 15 residues. Per the germline V gene, CDR1 is DFQATT and CDR2 is SNEGSKA (reference sequence). V was clipped by 3 bases and J by 5 bases; unmatched bases: 8. The CDR3 sequence is CSASATSGSFDEQYF. CDR3 bases: TGCAGTGCTAGTGCGACTAGCGGGAGTTTCGACGAGCAGTACTTC.

V gene TRBV6-5 combines with J gene TRBJ2-1; possible D gene TRBD1, 6 bases. The CDR3 length is 14 residues. V lost 4 bases to trimming and J lost 6 bases, with 13 bases between them. From germline, CDR1 is MNHEY and CDR2 SVGAGI. CDR3 amino acids: CASSFGTSPNEQFF. The CDR3 bases are TGTGCCAGCAGTTTCGGGACAAGTCCCAATGAGCAGTTCTTC.

As to this clonotype: Since a much larger clone is just one base distant, this may be a read error. V gene TRBV3-1 combines with J gene TRBJ1-2, with 11 bases lining up with TRBD1. Germline V gives CDR1 LGHDT, CDR2 YNNKEL (reference sequence). The CDR3 covers 15 residues. The CDR3 loop reads CANSQGQGAAYGYTF. The DNA for the CDR3 is TGTGCCAACAGCCAAGGACAGGGGGCCGCGTATGGCTACACCTTC.

This clonotype was seen many times. The junction differs from germline at one of its ends, possibly a read error. V gene TRBV2 combines with J gene TRBJ1-5; 7 bases are a match to TRBD1. The CDR3 spans 14 residues. The germline V gene encodes CDR1 SNHLY and CDR2 FYNNEI. The CDR3 region is CASNWDSLSQPQHF. The CDR3 DNA reads TGTGCCAGCAATTGGGACAGTTTAAGTCAGCCCCAGCACTTT.

This clonotype was observed many times. The chain has TRBV28 and TRBJ2-7, with 9 bases that match TRBD1. The length of the CDR3 is 15 residues. The germline gives CDR1 MDHEN, CDR2 SYDVKM. The junction had 11 bases not matched to a gene; V was cut back by 6 bases and J by 5 bases. This chain's CDR3 is CASSLTGTGRHEQYF. In nucleotides, the CDR3 is TGTGCCAGCAGCCTCACAGGGACAGGGAGGCACGAGCAGTACTTC.

V gene TRBV25-1 combines with J gene TRBJ1-2; D call uncertain. The CDR3 loop spans 12 amino acids. Trimming pared 1 base from V and 4 bases from J, leaving 4 bases between. Germline lookup yields CDR1 MGHDK and CDR2 SYGVNS. CDR3 residues: CASSESVYGYTF. The CDR3 region has the DNA TGTGCCAGCAGTGAATCAGTCTATGGCTACACCTTC.

V usage is TRBV10-3 and J usage is TRBJ2-5; TRBD2 matches 7 bases. V shed 10 bases and J 4 bases; nucleotides not matched to a gene: 12. Germline values: CDR1 ENHRY, CDR2 SYGVKD. CDR3 size: 14 residues. The CDR3 region has the DNA TGTGCCACCTCCCGGGACTACCCACCAGAGACCCAGTACTTC. The encoded protein is CATSRDYPPETQYF.

This clonotype was found many times. This chain joins TRBV28 and TRBJ2-7, with a possible D match to TRBD1 (7 bases). This CDR3 has 16 residues. Germline V gene sequence: CDR1 MDHEN, CDR2 SYDVKM. The V and J ends lost 6 bases and 1 base respectively, with 19 bases between them. The CDR3 nucleotides are TGTGCCAGCAGCGGGGGAGGACAGGCTGGGTCCTACGAGCAGTACTTC. This encodes CASSGGGQAGSYEQYF.

This chain joins TRBV6-1 and TRBJ1-1; D gene unclear. Trimming shortened V by 8 bases and J by 9 bases, and 13 bases separated the two germline ends. This CDR3 region has 11 residues. The germline V gene has CDR1 MNHNS and CDR2 SASEGT. In DNA, the CDR3 is TGTGCCAGCGGCTCAAGGGTTCAAGCTTTCTTT. It codes for CASGSRVQAFF.

Many counts were recorded for this clonotype. The V gene is TRBV2, the J gene TRBJ1-4; D unresolved. V shed 2 bases and J shed 8 bases, with 6 bases lying between them. The CDR3 runs 12 residues. In germline, CDR1 is SNHLY, CDR2 FYNNEI. CDR3 nucleotide sequence: TGTGCCAGCAGTGAACGGCAGGAAAAACTGTTTTTT. This codes for CASSERQEKLFF.

The V and J genes are TRBV4-1 and TRBJ1-5; D is ambiguous. CDR1 MGHRA and CDR2 YSYEKL come from the germline V gene. V lost 3 bases and J lost 0, with 9 bases in between. The CDR3 has 15 residues. The CDR3 loop reads CASSHGGTSNQPQHF. The DNA for the CDR3 is TGCGCCAGCAGCCATGGCGGAACTAGCAATCAGCCCCAGCATTTT.

The rearrangement links TRBV12-3 or TRBV12-4 to TRBJ2-6; weak D call: TRBD2 (6 bases). Trimming cost V 7 bases and J 0 bases, with 19 bases left between them. The CDR3 consists of 18 residues. The CDR3 region has the DNA TGTGCCAGCACCCCAGCTGGTAGCGGACGCTCTGGGGCCAACGTCCTGACTTTC. Translated: CASTPAGSGRSGANVLTF.

This chain connects TRBV6-5 to TRBJ2-1, with 9 bases lining up with TRBD1. Germline loops: CDR1 MNHEY, CDR2 SVGAGI. There are 15 residues in the CDR3. V trimming: 2 bases; J trimming: 6 bases; junction bases outside the gene matches: 5. CDR3 amino acids: CASSYGTGFRNEQFF. The CDR3 DNA follows: TGTGCCAGCAGTTACGGGACAGGGTTCCGCAATGAGCAGTTCTTC.

The chain couples TRBV2 to TRBJ1-5; D unclear. Germline CDR1 is SNHLY and CDR2 is FYNNEI. The CDR3 covers 15 residues. The V gene lost 4 bases and the J gene lost 3 bases, with 13 bases spanning the gap. The CDR3 nucleotides read TGTGCCAGCAGTGCGGACGGATCCTTCAATCAGCCCCAGCATTTT. It encodes CASSADGSFNQPQHF.

This clonotype was observed many times. V usage is TRBV27 and J usage is TRBJ2-5; TRBD1 aligns across 7 bases. The ends lost 8 bases at V and 4 bases at J; junction bases unmatched: 10. Germline V CDR1 and CDR2: MNHEY, SMNVEV (reference sequence). The CDR3 is 14 residues long. As DNA, the CDR3 is TGTGCCAGCGGACCGACAGGGCGAGGAGAGACCCAGTACTTC. The encoded protein is CASGPTGRGETQYF.

This clonotype has more than one count but fewer than ten. CDR3 sequence reads: CSVQGVTDTQYF. As DNA, the CDR3 is TGCAGCGTTCAGGGGGTCACAGATACGCAGTATTTT. V is TRBV29-1 and J is TRBJ2-3, with 7 bases lining up with TRBD1. Trimming at V came to 5 bases and at J to 2 bases, leaving 1 base not matched to a gene. Germline V gives CDR1 SQVTM, CDR2 ANQGSEA. The CDR3 is 12 amino acids.

This clonotype was observed at least ten times. The CDR3 reads CASTPSWSHEQFF. The CDR3 DNA reads as TGTGCCAGTACCCCATCGTGGTCCCATGAGCAGTTCTTC. The rearrangement uses TRBV19 and TRBJ2-1; no clear D gene. Looked up from germline, CDR1 is LNHDA and CDR2 is SQIVND (reference sequence). The V end was cut by 7 bases, the J end by 8 bases, with 15 bases between. The CDR3 sequence is 13 residues long.

The rearrangement uses TRBV20-1 and TRBJ2-3; 8 bases agree with TRBD1. The V gene end was trimmed by 3 bases and the J gene end by 5 bases; junction bases not matched to a gene: 1. CDR1 is DFQATT and CDR2 is SNEGSKA in the germline V gene (reference sequence). This CDR3 contains 12 residues. The CDR3 spells CSARTGVDTQYF. The CDR3, as DNA: TGCAGTGCTAGGACAGGGGTAGATACGCAGTATTTT.

The J gene is TRBJ2-3, the V gene TRBV27, with TRBD2 as a possible D gene (7 bases). Per germline, CDR1 MNHEY and CDR2 SMNVEV (reference sequence). V was cut by 5 bases and J by 5 bases, with 20 bases left in between. The CDR3 sequence is 16 residues long. CDR3 DNA: TGTGCCAGCAGTCTCATCCGGGGGGCGGTGAAAGATACGCAGTATTTT. This sequence encodes CASSLIRGAVKDTQYF.

This clonotype was counted between two and nine times. V gene TRBV27 combines with J gene TRBJ2-3, with 11 bases fitting TRBD1. The length of the CDR3 is 15 residues. V dropped 2 bases and J dropped 6; count of bases not matched to a gene: 4. Germline lookup yields CDR1 MNHEY and CDR2 SMNVEV (reference sequence). The CDR3 sequence: CASSLRDRGGDTQYF. CDR3 DNA sequence: TGTGCCAGCAGTTTACGGGACAGGGGGGGGGATACGCAGTATTTT.